This TCR beta chain emerged from a study of OX40 agonist ivuxolimab in advanced cancers. In terms of the full investigation: Ivuxolimab, which targeted the costimulatory receptor OX40 (CD134), was an agonistic, fully human IgG2 monoclonal antibody. In the dose-escalation cohort, about four fifths of patients were male, and the mean age was around 65 years with a range of 23 to 79. Partial responses occurred in three dose-escalation patients: two with cutaneous melanoma and one with hepatocellular carcinoma. Of the approximately 50 dose-escalation patients, hepatocellular carcinoma was present in around 20, melanoma in around 15, renal cell carcinoma in 9 and head and neck cancer in 9. The purpose of peripheral TCRbeta sequencing was to test whether ivuxolimab changed TCR sequence diversity and led to clonal T-cell expansion. Intravenous ivuxolimab was administered to patients every 2 weeks at six dose levels: 0.01, 0.1, 0.3, 1.5, 3 and 10 mg/kg. The paper reports the monotherapy dose-escalation portion (N of about 52 patients) of the phase I ivuxolimab trial. Prior anti-PD-1, anti-PD-L1 or anti-CTLA-4 therapy was permitted, and checkpoint inhibitors had been received by about 44% of dose-escalation patients.

Of note for this clone: The specificity of this receptor is unknown. Base qualities are not at hand, and no much larger clone is one base apart.

Study-level results and caveats: In the 0.1-3.0 mg/kg groups, partial responders had among the lowest normalized peripheral clonal expansion, particularly in CD8+ T cells. Clonal expansion of both CD4+ and CD8+ blood T cells was observed from baseline to week 6 at doses 0.1 to 3.0 mg/kg. Low levels of normalized T-cell clonal expansion were also seen in some nonresponding patients. On average, CD8+ T cells showed more expanded clones than CD4+ T cells after ivuxolimab. The antigen specificity of the peripheral T cells that underwent clonal expansion was not determined.

The trial excluded patients who had a history of autoimmune disease or who were on systemic immunosuppression. In every dose cohort, peripheral blood was drawn for TCR sequencing at baseline, cycle 4 day 1, and cycle 7 day 1. Samples were obtained from an open-label, multicenter, first-in-human phase I dose-escalation trial of ivuxolimab. Adults with locally advanced or metastatic head and neck squamous cell, hepatocellular, melanoma or renal cell carcinoma were enrolled in the trial. CD4+ and CD8+ T cells were sorted separately from peripheral blood before TCR sequencing. For sequencing of the TCRbeta CDR3 region, genomic DNA was extracted from the sorted cells. TCRbeta CDR3 regions were sequenced using the immunoSEQ Assay. Here the immuneACCESS table is served through TCRdb, limited to in-frame sequences with V and J called. Missing clones are a known gap in these copies; in checked studies unresolved V genes cover under half, and the rest lacks a known reason. The sample table records about 49,000 clones; around 94% of these occur just once. 8% to 13% of the sample is taken by the ten largest.

For this chain, trimming is 5 bases at the V end and 4 bases at the J end, and the number of junction bases without a gene match is 7. Sequences PRHDT (CDR1) and FYEKMQ (CDR2) are obtained from the germline V gene (reference sequence). CDR3 length: 16 amino acids, cysteine to phenylalanine. CDR3 DNA is the only sequence kept; it has 48 bases, read in frame from the first base. The sequence was obtained from an adult with an advanced solid tumor such as melanoma, head and neck, liver or kidney cancer. The rearranged segments are TRBV13 and TRBJ2-7, and 14 junctional nucleotides match TRBD2. The sequencing here drew on CD4+ or CD8+ T cells sorted from blood, taken in a trial of the OX40 agonist ivuxolimab. The sequenced DNA is TGTGCCAGCAGCGTCGGGACTAGCGGGAGCGGGTACGAGCAGTACTTC. Translation gives CASSVGTSGSGYEQYF.